The 10 T cell receptor beta chains in this list originate from one sample, sequenced in a study of CD8 T cells in ankylosing spondylitis. Their target antigens are unknown. TCRdb recomputed calls from the 5' RACE reads with MiXCR, one row per CDR3 protein. The sample records about 800,000 distinct CDR3 sequences, about 12% being singletons. Study findings and constraints: What appeared characteristic of ankylosing spondylitis blood was a TCR beta motif of eight highly homologous variants.

The sample taken for sequencing was blood, either unsorted or a sorted T cell fraction (not recorded which). The source is a male donor with ankylosing spondylitis.

This clonotype was detected only a few times. The rearrangement joins TRBV21-1 to TRBJ2-1; TRBD2 reflects the table's D call only, with no check against the DNA. TRBV21-1 is listed as a pseudogene. The CDR3 runs to 14 residues. The CDR3 DNA is TGTGCCAGCAGCACTCGAGCGGGAGACAATGAGCAGTTCTTC. Its translation: CASSTRAGDNEQFF.

This clonotype has more than one count but fewer than ten. This chain uses TRBV2 with TRBJ1-2; D not certain. Trimming stripped 7 bases from V and 7 bases from J, with 19 bases between. The CDR3 length is 14 residues. Germline V gene lookup returns CDR1 SNHLY and CDR2 FYNNEI. The CDR3 spells CASTSRVGSSGYTF. The CDR3 bases are TGTGCCAGCACGAGCCGGGTTGGTTCTTCTGGCTACACCTTC.

The rearrangement links TRBV4-1 to TRBJ1-1; tentatively, D is TRBD1 (5 bases). Germline assignment: CDR1 MGHRA and CDR2 YSYEKL. CDR3 size: 17 residues. V lost 4 bases and J 1 base, leaving 19 bases between the germline ends. The CDR3 spells CASSLNLRGRTNTEAFF. In nucleotides, the CDR3 is TGCGCCAGCAGCCTAAATTTGCGGGGACGGACGAACACTGAAGCTTTCTTT.

The chain uses TRBV7-2 and TRBJ1-6, with TRBD1 matching over 7 bases. Germline lookup yields CDR1 SGHTA and CDR2 FQGNSA. J was trimmed by 5 bases and V by 3 bases; bases with no gene match: 4. This CDR3 is built from 15 residues. CDR3 DNA sequence: TGTGCCAGCAGCTTTGGGGGACAGAATAATTCACCCCTCCACTTT. Its translation: CASSFGGQNNSPLHF.

The gene calls are TRBV10-3 and TRBJ2-3; the D gene is possibly TRBD1 (6 bases). The V gene's germline CDR1 is ENHRY and CDR2 SYGVKD. With 6 bases removed from V and 5 bases from J, the gap between germline ends came to 12 bases. There are 13 residues in the CDR3. CDR3 in DNA: TGTGCCATCAGCGCCTCACAGGGAGATACGCAGTATTTT. Translation gives CAISASQGDTQYF.

This clonotype appeared many times. The chain recombines TRBV11-2 with TRBJ1-1; 8 nucleotides match TRBD1. Germline lookup yields CDR1 SGHAT and CDR2 FQNNGV. V lost 5 bases and J lost 5; bases outside the gene matches: 4. CDR3 length: 13 residues. The CDR3 nucleotides read TGTGCCAGCAGCCGAAACAGGGGGACTGAAGCTTTCTTT. Its protein is CASSRNRGTEAFF.

The chain uses TRBV7-2 and TRBJ1-1; 7 positions match TRBD1. The V segment lost 2 bases and the J segment 7 bases; nucleotides outside the gene matches: 4. Per germline, CDR1 SGHTA and CDR2 FQGNSA. There are 13 residues in the CDR3. The DNA for the CDR3 is TGTGCCAGCAGCTTAAAGGGGGCTAGTGAAGCTTTCTTT. Encoded protein: CASSLKGASEAFF.

This chain joins TRBV20-1 and TRBJ2-6; D ambiguous. The V end was cut by 0 bases, the J end by 1 base, with 7 bases between. The CDR3 totals 15 residues. Per germline, CDR1 DFQATT and CDR2 SNEGSKA (reference sequence). In DNA form, the CDR3 reads TGCAGTGCTAGAGATCAGAAGTCTGGGGCCAACGTCCTGACTTTC. Residues: CSARDQKSGANVLTF.

This clonotype was seen only a few times. The J gene is TRBJ1-1, the V gene TRBV7-2; 7 bases align to TRBD1. The ends lost 6 bases at V and 1 base at J; junction bases unmatched: 8. Germline V gene data show CDR1 as SGHTA and CDR2 as FQGNSA. The CDR3 length is 15 residues. The CDR3 is CASRSQGQRNTEAFF. DNA of the CDR3: TGTGCCAGCAGAAGCCAGGGACAGCGGAACACTGAAGCTTTCTTT.

This clonotype has ten or more counts. V and J are TRBV10-3 and TRBJ1-2; the D gene is possibly TRBD1 (5 bases). Trimming took 2 bases from V and 12 from J, leaving 13 bases between them. Germline CDR1 reads ENHRY; CDR2 reads SYGVKD. The CDR3 is 12 amino acids. CDR3 DNA: TGTGCCATCAGTGAGCAGGGCCTCTCTAACACCTTC. Its translation: CAISEQGLSNTF.